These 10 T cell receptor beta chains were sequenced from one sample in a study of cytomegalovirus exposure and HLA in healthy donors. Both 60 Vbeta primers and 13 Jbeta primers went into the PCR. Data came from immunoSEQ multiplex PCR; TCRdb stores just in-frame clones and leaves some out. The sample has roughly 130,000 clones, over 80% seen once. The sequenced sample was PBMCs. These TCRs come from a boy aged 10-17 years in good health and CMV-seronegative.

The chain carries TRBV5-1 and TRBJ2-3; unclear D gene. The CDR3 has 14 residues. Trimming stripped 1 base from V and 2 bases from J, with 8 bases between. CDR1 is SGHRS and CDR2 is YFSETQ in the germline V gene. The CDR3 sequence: CASSLYRDTDTQYF. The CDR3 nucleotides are TGCGCCAGCAGCTTGTACAGAGACACAGATACGCAGTATTTT.

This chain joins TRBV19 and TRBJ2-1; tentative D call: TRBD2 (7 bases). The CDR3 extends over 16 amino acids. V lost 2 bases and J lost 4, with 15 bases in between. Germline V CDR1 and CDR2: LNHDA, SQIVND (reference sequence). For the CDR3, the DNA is TGTGCCAGTAGTATAATGAGGAGGGGGGGATACAATGAGCAGTTCTTC. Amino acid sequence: CASSIMRRGGYNEQFF.

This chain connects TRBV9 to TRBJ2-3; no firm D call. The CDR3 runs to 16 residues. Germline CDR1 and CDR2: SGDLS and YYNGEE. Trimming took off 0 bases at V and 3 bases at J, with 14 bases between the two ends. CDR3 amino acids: CASSVDIQALTDTQYF. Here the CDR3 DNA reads TGTGCCAGCAGCGTAGATATCCAAGCTCTAACAGATACGCAGTATTTT.

The chain's CDR3 is CASSRRLAGTGETQYF. The CDR3 DNA follows: TGTGCCAGCAGCCGCAGGCTAGCGGGAACAGGGGAGACCCAGTACTTC. The genes are TRBV11-2 and TRBJ2-5; 9 bases fit TRBD2. The V gene end was trimmed by 5 bases and the J gene end by 5 bases; junction bases not matched to a gene: 12. From germline, CDR1 is SGHAT and CDR2 FQNNGV. This CDR3 spans 16 amino acids. Using reference TRBV11-2 and TRBJ2-5 for the parts outside the CDR3, the full variable domain is EAGVAQSPRYKIIEKRQSVAFWCNPISGHATLYWYQQILGQGPKLLIQFQNNGVVDDSQLPKDRFSAERLKGVDSTLKIQPAKLEDSAVYLCASSRRLAGTGETQYFGPGTRLLVL.

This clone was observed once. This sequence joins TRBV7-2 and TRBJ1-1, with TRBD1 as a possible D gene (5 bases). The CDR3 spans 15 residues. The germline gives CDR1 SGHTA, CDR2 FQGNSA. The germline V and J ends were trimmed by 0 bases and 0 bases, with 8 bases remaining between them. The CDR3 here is CASSLAPGMNTEAFF. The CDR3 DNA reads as TGTGCCAGCAGCTTAGCTCCAGGGATGAACACTGAAGCTTTCTTT.

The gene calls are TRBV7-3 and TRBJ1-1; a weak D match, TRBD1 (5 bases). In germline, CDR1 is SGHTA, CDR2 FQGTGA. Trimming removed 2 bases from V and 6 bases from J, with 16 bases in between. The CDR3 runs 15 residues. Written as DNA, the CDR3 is TGTGCCAGCAGCTTACAGGGCCCCCTAACACCTGAAGCTTTCTTT. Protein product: CASSLQGPLTPEAFF.

CDR3 in DNA: TGTGCCAGCAGCTTTCCTAGCGGGAGAATGGAGACCCAGTACTTC. It yields the protein CASSFPSGRMETQYF. The V and J genes are TRBV7-9 and TRBJ2-5, with TRBD2 matching 10 bases. The CDR3 extends over 15 amino acids. Trimming removed 3 bases from V and 5 bases from J; junction bases left unmatched: 6. CDR1 is SEHNR, CDR2 FQNEAQ, per germline (reference sequence).

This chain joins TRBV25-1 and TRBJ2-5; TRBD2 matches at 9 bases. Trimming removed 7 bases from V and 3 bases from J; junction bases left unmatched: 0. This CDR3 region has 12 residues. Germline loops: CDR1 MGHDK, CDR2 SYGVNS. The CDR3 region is CASTSGKETQYF. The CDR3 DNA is TGTGCCAGCACTAGCGGGAAAGAGACCCAGTACTTC.

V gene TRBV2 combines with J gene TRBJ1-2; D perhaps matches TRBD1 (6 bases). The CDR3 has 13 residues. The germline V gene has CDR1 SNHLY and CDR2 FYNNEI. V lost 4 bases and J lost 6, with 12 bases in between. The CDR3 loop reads CASSGQAGDGYTF. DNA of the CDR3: TGTGCCAGCAGTGGACAGGCGGGTGATGGCTACACCTTC.

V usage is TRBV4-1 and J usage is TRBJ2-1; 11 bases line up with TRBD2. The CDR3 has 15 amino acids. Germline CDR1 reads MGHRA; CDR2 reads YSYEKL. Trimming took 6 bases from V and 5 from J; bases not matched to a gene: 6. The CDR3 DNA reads TGCGCCAGCAGTCCGACTAGCGGGGCAAACAATGAGCAGTTCTTC. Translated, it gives CASSPTSGANNEQFF.